Listed here is a single T cell receptor (beta chain). This specimen comes from a study of shared T cell receptors in the human thymus. Using immunoSEQ multiplex PCR, the repertoire was profiled, and TCRdb retains in-frame clones only, with some absent. The sample records hundreds of thousands of clones, roughly 90% being singletons. V lost 0 bases, J lost 6 bases, and 0 bases stayed unmatched. The CDR3 extends over 13 amino acids. The germline V gene encodes CDR1 MGHRA and CDR2 YSYEKL. This sample was shared with a second study, whose subject was human thymus T cells. That study reports: Related reports documented highly overlapping thymic repertoires among unrelated individuals.

The receptor was isolated from a boy younger than two with a congenital heart defect. The sequenced sample consisted of thymocytes. The chain combines TRBV4-1 with TRBJ2-3, with 7 bases matching TRBD2. The CDR3 DNA is TGCGCCAGCAGCCAAGACGGGAGGGATACGCAGTATTTT. The encoded protein is CASSQDGRDTQYF.